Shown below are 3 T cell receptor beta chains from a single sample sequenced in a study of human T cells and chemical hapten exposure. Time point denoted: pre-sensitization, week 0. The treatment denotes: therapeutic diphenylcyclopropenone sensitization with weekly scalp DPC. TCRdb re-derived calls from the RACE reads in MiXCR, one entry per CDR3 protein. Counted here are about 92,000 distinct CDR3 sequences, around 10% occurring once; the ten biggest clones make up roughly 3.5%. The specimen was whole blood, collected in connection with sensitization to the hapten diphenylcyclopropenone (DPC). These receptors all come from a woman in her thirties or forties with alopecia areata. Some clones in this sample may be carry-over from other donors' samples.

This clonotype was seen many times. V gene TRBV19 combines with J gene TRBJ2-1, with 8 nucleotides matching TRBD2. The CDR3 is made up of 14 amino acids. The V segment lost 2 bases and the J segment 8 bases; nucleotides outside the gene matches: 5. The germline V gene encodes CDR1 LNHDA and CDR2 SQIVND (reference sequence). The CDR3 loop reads CASSINGGAYEQFF. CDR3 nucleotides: TGTGCCAGTAGTATAAACGGGGGGGCCTATGAGCAGTTCTTC.

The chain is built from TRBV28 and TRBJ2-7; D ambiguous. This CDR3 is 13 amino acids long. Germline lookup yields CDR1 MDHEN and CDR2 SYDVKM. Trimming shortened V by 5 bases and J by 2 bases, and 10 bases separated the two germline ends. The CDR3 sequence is CASSTGPTYEQYF. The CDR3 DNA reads TGTGCCAGCAGTACCGGACCTACCTACGAGCAGTACTTC.

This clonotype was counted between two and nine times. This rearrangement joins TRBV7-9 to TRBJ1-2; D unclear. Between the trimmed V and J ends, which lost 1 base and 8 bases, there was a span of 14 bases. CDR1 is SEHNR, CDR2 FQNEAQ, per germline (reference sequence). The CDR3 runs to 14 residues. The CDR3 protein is CASSLVARVPGYTF. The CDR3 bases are TGTGCCAGCAGCTTAGTAGCTAGGGTGCCGGGCTACACCTTC.